Sequencing of this TCR beta chain was carried out in a study of T cell responses to AZD1222 COVID-19 vaccine. Study outcomes and limitations: Researchers took repertoire samples only after the peak T cell response had come. Clonal diversity may have been underestimated, and the donors were mostly white British, with more females than males. Seropositive AZD1222 recipients at baseline numbered only 5 to 7.

The data were produced by immunoSEQ multiplex PCR, yet TCRdb's version contains in-frame clones alone and is incomplete. The sample lists roughly 84,000 clones; 75% to 90% were seen once. Second-dose intervals near 4 or 12 weeks were combined. This CDR3 is 19 amino acids long. Germline CDR1 is MDHEN and CDR2 is SYDVKM. V shed 6 bases and J 0 bases; nucleotides not matched to a gene: 12. Points on this clone: Its antigen is unidentified.

This clonotype was sampled from an adult who received the AZD1222 COVID-19 vaccine. The sequences come from peripheral blood, collected 28 days after the second AZD1222 dose. The chain joins TRBV28 to TRBJ2-6; 9 bases fit TRBD2. CDR3 DNA sequence: TGTGCCAGCAGACCTACTAGCGGGCTAGGGTACTCTGGGGCCAACGTCCTGACTTTC. Amino acid sequence: CASRPTSGLGYSGANVLTF.